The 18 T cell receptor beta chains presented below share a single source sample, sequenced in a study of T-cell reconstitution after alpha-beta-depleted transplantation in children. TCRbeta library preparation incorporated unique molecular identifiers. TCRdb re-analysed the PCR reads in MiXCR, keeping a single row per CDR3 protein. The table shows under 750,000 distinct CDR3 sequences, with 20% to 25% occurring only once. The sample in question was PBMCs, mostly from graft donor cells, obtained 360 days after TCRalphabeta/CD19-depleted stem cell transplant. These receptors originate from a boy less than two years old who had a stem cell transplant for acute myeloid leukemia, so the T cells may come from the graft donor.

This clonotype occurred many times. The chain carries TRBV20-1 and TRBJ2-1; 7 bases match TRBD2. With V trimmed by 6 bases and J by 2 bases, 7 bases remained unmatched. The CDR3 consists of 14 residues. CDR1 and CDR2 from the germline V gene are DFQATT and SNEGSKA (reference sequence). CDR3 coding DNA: TGCAGTGCCGAGCGGGGCCAAACCTACAATGAGCAGTTCTTC. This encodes CSAERGQTYNEQFF.

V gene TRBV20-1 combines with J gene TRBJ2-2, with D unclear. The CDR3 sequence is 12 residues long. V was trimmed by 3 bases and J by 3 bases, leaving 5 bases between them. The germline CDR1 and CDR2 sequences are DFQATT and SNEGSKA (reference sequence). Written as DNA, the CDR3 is TGCAGTGCTAGTCGGGACACCGGGGAGCTGTTTTTT. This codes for CSASRDTGELFF.

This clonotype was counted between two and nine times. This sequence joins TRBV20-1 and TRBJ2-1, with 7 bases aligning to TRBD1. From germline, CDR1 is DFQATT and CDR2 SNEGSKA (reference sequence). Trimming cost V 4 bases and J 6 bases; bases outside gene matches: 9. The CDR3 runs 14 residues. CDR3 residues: CSATRDSRGNEQFF. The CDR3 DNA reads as TGCAGTGCTACCCGGGACAGCCGGGGCAATGAGCAGTTCTTC.

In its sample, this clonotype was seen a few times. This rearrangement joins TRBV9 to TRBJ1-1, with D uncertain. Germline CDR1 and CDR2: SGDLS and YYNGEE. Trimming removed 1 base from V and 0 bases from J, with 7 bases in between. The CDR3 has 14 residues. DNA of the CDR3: TGTGCCAGCAGCGTAAGTTTCATGAACACTGAAGCTTTCTTT. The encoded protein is CASSVSFMNTEAFF.

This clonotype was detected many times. CDR3 nucleotide sequence: TGTGCCAGCAGTGGGCGAGTAAGTGGAGATGAGCAGTTCTTC. This sequence encodes CASSGRVSGDEQFF. This chain uses TRBV25-1 with TRBJ2-1; D uncertain. Germline loops: CDR1 MGHDK, CDR2 SYGVNS. The germline V and J ends were trimmed by 4 bases and 8 bases, with 15 bases remaining between them. The CDR3 spans 14 residues.

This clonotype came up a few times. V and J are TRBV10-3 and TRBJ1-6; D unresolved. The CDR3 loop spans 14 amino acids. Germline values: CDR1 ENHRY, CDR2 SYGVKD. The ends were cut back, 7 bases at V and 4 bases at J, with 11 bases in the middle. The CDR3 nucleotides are TGTGCCATCACCCCAGACGCATATAATTCACCCCTCCACTTT. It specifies CAITPDAYNSPLHF.

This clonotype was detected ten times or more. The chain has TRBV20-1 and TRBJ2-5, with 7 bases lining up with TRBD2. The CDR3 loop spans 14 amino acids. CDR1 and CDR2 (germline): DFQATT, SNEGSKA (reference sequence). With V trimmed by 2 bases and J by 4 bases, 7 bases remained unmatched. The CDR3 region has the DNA TGCAGTGCTAGACCGGGACTATTGGCAGAGACCCAGTACTTC. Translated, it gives CSARPGLLAETQYF.

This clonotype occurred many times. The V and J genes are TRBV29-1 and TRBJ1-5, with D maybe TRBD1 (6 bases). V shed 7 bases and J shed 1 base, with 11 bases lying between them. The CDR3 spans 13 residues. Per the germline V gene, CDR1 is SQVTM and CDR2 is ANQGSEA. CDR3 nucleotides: TGCAGCGCCGGGACACCCAGCAATCAGCCCCAGCATTTT. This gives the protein CSAGTPSNQPQHF.

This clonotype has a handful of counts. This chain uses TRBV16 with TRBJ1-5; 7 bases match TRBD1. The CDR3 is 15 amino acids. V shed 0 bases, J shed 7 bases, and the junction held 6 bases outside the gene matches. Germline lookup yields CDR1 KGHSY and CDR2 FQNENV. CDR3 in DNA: TGTGCCAGCAGCCAATCCGGGACAGTGGACCAGCCCCAGCATTTT. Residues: CASSQSGTVDQPQHF.

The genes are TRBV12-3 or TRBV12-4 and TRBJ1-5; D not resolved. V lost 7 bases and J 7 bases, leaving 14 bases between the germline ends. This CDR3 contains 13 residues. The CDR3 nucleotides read TGTGCCAGCACTAGGCAGTTGGGACAGCCCCAGCATTTT. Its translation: CASTRQLGQPQHF.

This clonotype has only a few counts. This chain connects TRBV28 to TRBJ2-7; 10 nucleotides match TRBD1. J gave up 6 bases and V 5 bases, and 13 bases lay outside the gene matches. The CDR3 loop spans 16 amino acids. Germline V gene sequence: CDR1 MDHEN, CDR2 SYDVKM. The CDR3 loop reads CASSPSNDRGRGEQYV. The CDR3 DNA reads TGTGCCAGCAGTCCTAGTAATGACAGGGGGCGAGGCGAGCAGTACGTC.

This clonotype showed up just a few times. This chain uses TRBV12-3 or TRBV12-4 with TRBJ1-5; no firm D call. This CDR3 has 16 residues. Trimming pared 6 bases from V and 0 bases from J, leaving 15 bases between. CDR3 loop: CASSQRWIDSNQPQHF. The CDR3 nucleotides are TGTGCCAGCAGCCAAAGGTGGATTGATAGCAATCAGCCCCAGCATTTT.

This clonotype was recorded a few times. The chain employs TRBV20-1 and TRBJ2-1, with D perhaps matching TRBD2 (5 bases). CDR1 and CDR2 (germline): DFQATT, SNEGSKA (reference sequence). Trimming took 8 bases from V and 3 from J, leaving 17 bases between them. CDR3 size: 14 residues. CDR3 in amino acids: CSTDYSPVYNEQFF. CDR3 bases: TGCAGTACCGACTACTCTCCAGTCTACAATGAGCAGTTCTTC.

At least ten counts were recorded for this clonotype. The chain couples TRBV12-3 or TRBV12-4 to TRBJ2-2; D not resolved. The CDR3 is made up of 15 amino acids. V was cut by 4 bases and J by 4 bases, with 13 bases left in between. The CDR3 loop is CASSSQVSGTGELFF. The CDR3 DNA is TGTGCCAGCAGTTCCCAGGTCAGTGGCACCGGGGAGCTGTTTTTT.

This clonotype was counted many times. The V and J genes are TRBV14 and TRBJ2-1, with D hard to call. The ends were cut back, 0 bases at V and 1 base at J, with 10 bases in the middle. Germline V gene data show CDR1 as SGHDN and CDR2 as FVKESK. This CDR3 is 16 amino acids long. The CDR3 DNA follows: TGTGCCAGCAGCCAAGATCGTGGTGGGTCCTACAATGAGCAGTTCTTC. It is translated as CASSQDRGGSYNEQFF. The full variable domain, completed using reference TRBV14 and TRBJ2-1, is EAGVTQFPSHSVIEKGQTVTLRCDPISGHDNLYWYRRVMGKEIKFLLHFVKESKQDESGMPNNRFLAERTGGTYSTLKVQPAELEDSGVYFCASSQDRGGSYNEQFFGPGTRLTVL.

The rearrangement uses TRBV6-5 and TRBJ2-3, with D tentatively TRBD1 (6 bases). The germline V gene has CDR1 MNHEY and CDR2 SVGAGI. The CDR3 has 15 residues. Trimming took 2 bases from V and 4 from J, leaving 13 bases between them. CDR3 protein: CASSYADRMADTQYF. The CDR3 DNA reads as TGTGCCAGCAGTTACGCAGACAGGATGGCAGATACGCAGTATTTT.

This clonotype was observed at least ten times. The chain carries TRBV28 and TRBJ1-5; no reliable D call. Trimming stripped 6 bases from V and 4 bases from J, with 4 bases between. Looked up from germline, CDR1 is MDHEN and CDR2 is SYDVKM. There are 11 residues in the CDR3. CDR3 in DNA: TGTGCCAGCAGCCAGAATCAGCCCCAGCATTTT. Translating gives CASSQNQPQHF.

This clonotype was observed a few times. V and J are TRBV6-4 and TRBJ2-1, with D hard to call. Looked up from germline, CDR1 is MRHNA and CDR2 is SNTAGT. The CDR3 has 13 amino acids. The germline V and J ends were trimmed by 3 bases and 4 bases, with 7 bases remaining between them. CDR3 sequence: CASSEHSYNEQFF. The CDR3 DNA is TGTGCCAGCAGTGAACACAGTTACAATGAGCAGTTCTTC.